A selection of T cell receptor beta chains follows, all from one sample in a study of CD8+CD57+ T cells in acquired aplastic anemia. TCRdb re-called the reads through MiXCR, storing one row per CDR3 protein. This sample has 150,000 to 200,000 distinct CDR3 sequences, with about 45% found just once. Material: sorted CD4+, CD8+, or CD8+CD57+ T cells (not recorded which) from PBMCs. Receptor source: a human donor with aplastic anemia. CDR3s include the opening cysteine and the closing phenylalanine or tryptophan. Each record gives: D gene, clone size, V gene, J gene, CDR3 length, CDR3 protein, CDR3 DNA. A D gene is named only where the DNA matches it firmly. Clone size is shown for a subset of rows, as once, few, many or a class of expanded clone.

>-|many|TRBV2|TRBJ2-5|14
CASSEALFGETQYF
TGTGCCAGCAGTGAAGCGCTTTTCGGAGAGACCCAGTACTTC
>-|-|TRBV10-3|TRBJ1-6|14
CAISGLGLDSPLHF
TGTGCCATCAGTGGTTTGGGGCTTGATTCACCCCTCCACTTT
>-|many|TRBV7-3|TRBJ1-5|16
CASSLRAGQINQPQHF
TGTGCCAGCAGCCTAAGGGCCGGACAGATCAATCAGCCCCAGCATTTT
>TRBD2|many|TRBV2|TRBJ2-1|14
CASSPRTSINEQFF
TGTGCCAGCAGTCCCAGGACTAGTATAAATGAGCAGTTCTTC
>TRBD1|many|TRBV3-1|TRBJ1-6|15
CASRPGQGRASPLHF
TGTGCCAGCAGACCGGGACAGGGAAGGGCTTCACCCCTCCACTTT
>-|many|TRBV11-1|TRBJ1-2|12
CASSRSNYGYTF
TGTGCCAGCAGCCGTTCAAACTATGGCTACACCTTC
>-|-|TRBV6-1|TRBJ1-4|14
CASSDLLSEEKLFF
TGTGCCAGCAGTGATCTCCTCTCGGAGGAAAAACTGTTTTTT
>-|many|TRBV20-1|TRBJ2-7|13
CSARDPRTYAQYF
TGCAGTGCTAGAGATCCTAGAACCTACGCGCAGTACTTC
>-|many|TRBV5-1|TRBJ1-5|15
CASSLDSYSNQPQHF
TGCGCCAGCAGCTTGGACAGCTATAGCAATCAGCCCCAGCATTTT
>-|-|TRBV5-1|TRBJ2-7|15
CASSLSWGWSYEQYF
TGCGCCAGCAGCTTGAGCTGGGGTTGGTCCTACGAGCAGTACTTC
>TRBD2|-|TRBV7-7|TRBJ2-5|15
CASSYGTSGSETQYF
TGTGCTAGCAGCTACGGGACTAGCGGGAGCGAGACCCAGTACTTC
>TRBD1|-|TRBV11-2|TRBJ1-2|16
CASSLTGFRGYNGHTF
TGTGCCAGCAGCCTAACAGGATTCAGGGGGTACAATGGCCACACCTTC
>TRBD1|many|TRBV5-5|TRBJ1-5|15
CASSWTGGRDQPQHF
TGTGCCAGCAGCTGGACAGGGGGTCGGGATCAGCCCCAGCATTTT
>-|-|TRBV7-8|TRBJ1-5|16
CASSPGTANSNQPQHF
TGTGCCAGCAGCCCGGGGACCGCAAATAGCAATCAGCCCCAGCATTTT
>-|many|TRBV7-9|TRBJ1-1|15
CASSTDGRRDTEAFF
TGTGCCAGCAGCACCGATGGAAGGAGGGACACTGAAGCTTTCTTT
>TRBD1|-|TRBV7-8|TRBJ1-1|13
CASTLDRGTEAFF
TGTGCCAGCACCCTGGACAGGGGAACTGAAGCTTTCTTT
>TRBD2|many|TRBV5-5|TRBJ2-5|16
CASSLALAGERETQYF
TGTGCCAGCAGCTTGGCCTTAGCGGGAGAACGAGAGACCCAGTACTTC
>-|-|TRBV29-1|TRBJ1-1|17
CSVERVLGQGMNTEAFF
TGCAGCGTTGAAAGGGTGCTGGGTCAGGGAATGAACACTGAAGCTTTCTTT
>-|many|TRBV5-1|TRBJ2-7|15
CASSLFGPETYEQYF
TGCGCCAGCAGCTTGTTCGGACCAGAGACCTACGAGCAGTACTTC
>-|many|TRBV29-1|TRBJ1-4|13
CSVGGRGSEKLFF
TGCAGCGTGGGGGGCAGGGGATCTGAAAAACTGTTTTTT
>-|many|TRBV20-1|TRBJ2-3|13
CSARPTGTDTQYF
TGCAGTGCTAGACCTACCGGGACAGATACGCAGTATTTT
>-|-|TRBV10-3|TRBJ1-1|12
CAISESGVLAFF
TGTGCCATCAGTGAGTCTGGGGTCTTGGCTTTCTTT
>-|many|TRBV19|TRBJ1-3|15
CASSIWGSSGNTIYF
TGTGCCAGTAGTATTTGGGGGAGCTCTGGAAACACCATATATTTT
>-|many|TRBV7-7|TRBJ2-7|14
CASSLAADSYEQYF
TGTGCCAGCAGCTTAGCGGCAGATTCCTACGAGCAGTACTTC
>TRBD1|-|TRBV12-3/TRBV12-4|TRBJ2-4|16
CARSSRQGIAKNIQYF
TGTGCCCGCAGTTCACGACAGGGAATAGCCAAAAACATTCAGTACTTC
>-|-|TRBV11-2|TRBJ1-1|14
CASSFRALNTEAFF
TGTGCCAGCAGCTTCAGAGCCCTAAACACTGAAGCCTTCTTT
>-|few|TRBV25-1|TRBJ1-4|16
CASSETRGKAGEKLFF
TGTGCCAGCAGTGAAACACGGGGGAAGGCGGGTGAAAAACTGTTTTTT
>TRBD2|-|TRBV20-1|TRBJ2-1|17
CSARYSSGRGAYNGQFF
TGCAGTGCTAGATACTCTAGCGGGAGGGGAGCATACAATGGGCAGTTCTTC
>TRBD1|many|TRBV11-2|TRBJ1-3|14
CASSEQGAGNTIYF
TGTGCCAGCAGCGAACAGGGGGCTGGAAACACCATATATTTT
>-|-|TRBV2|TRBJ2-7|14
CASNGQPREYEQYF
TGTGCCAGCAACGGACAGCCCAGGGAGTACGAGCAGTACTTC
>-|many|TRBV7-9|TRBJ1-4|15
CASSLGETANEKLFF
TGTGCCAGCAGCTTAGGGGAGACTGCTAATGAAAAACTGTTTTTT
>-|-|TRBV7-8|TRBJ2-2|14
CASSLVWEGGELFF
TGTGCCAGCAGCTTAGTATGGGAAGGCGGGGAGCTGTTTTTT
>TRBD1|-|TRBV7-2|TRBJ1-2|14
CASSYGDRNYGYTF
TGTGCCAGCAGCTACGGGGACAGAAACTATGGCTACACCTTC
>TRBD1|many|TRBV27|TRBJ2-3|15
CASSWGTGHTDTQYF
TGTGCCAGCAGTTGGGGGACAGGGCACACAGATACGCAGTATTTT
>-|many|TRBV19|TRBJ2-1|15
CASSGGPPRATEQFF
TGTGCCAGTAGTGGCGGACCCCCCCGAGCCACTGAGCAGTTCTTC
>-|-|TRBV24-1|TRBJ2-5|13
CATSDTFPETQYF
TGTGCCACCAGTGACACCTTCCCAGAGACCCAGTACTTC
>TRBD2|many|TRBV20-1|TRBJ2-5|16
CSASPGTSGREGTQYF
TGCAGTGCTAGCCCCGGGACTAGCGGGAGGGAGGGGACCCAGTACTTC
>TRBD1|many|TRBV5-1|TRBJ2-2|13
CASKLTGPGELFF
TGCGCCAGCAAATTGACAGGGCCCGGGGAGCTGTTTTTT
>-|-|TRBV29-1|TRBJ1-2|13
CSVGSAASGGYTF
TGCAGCGTCGGTTCGGCCGCGAGTGGGGGCTACACCTTC
>TRBD1|once|TRBV2|TRBJ1-6|15
CASRTGVAYNSPLHF
TGTGCCAGCAGGACAGGGGTTGCTTATAATTCACCCCTCCACTTT
>-|many|TRBV7-8|TRBJ1-4|14
CASRAWATNEKLFF
TGTGCCAGCAGGGCCTGGGCAACTAATGAAAAACTGTTTTTT
>-|-|TRBV7-3|TRBJ2-2|14
CASSSTSGNGELFF
TGTGCCAGCAGCTCCACCTCGGGTAACGGGGAGCTGTTTTTT
>-|-|TRBV29-1|TRBJ2-7|11
CSVAIRGEQHF
TGCAGCGTAGCAATCAGGGGCGAGCAGCACTTC
>-|many|TRBV24-1|TRBJ1-1|11
CATSVQNEAFF
TGTGCCACCAGTGTTCAAAATGAAGCTTTCTTT
>TRBD1|many|TRBV5-5|TRBJ1-5|15
CASNQQGDSNQPQHF
TGTGCCAGCAACCAACAGGGGGATAGCAATCAGCCCCAGCATTTT
>TRBD1|-|TRBV5-4|TRBJ2-6|18
CASSFGGTGNSGANVLTF
TGTGCCAGCAGCTTTGGCGGGACAGGGAACTCTGGGGCCAACGTCCTGACTTTC
>-|many|TRBV29-1|TRBJ2-7|12
CSVETGVSEQYF
TGCAGCGTGGAGACGGGGGTAAGCGAGCAGTACTTC
>TRBD2|-|TRBV11-2|TRBJ2-7|17
CASSWPGLAGGLGEQYF
TGTGCCAGCAGCTGGCCGGGACTAGCGGGGGGGCTGGGGGAGCAGTACTTC
>-|many|TRBV6-1|TRBJ1-1|11
CASSENLEAFF
TGTGCCAGCAGTGAAAACTTGGAAGCTTTCTTT
>-|many|TRBV18|TRBJ1-5|13
CASSPPYRQPQHF
TGTGCCAGCTCACCACCGTATCGTCAGCCCCAGCATTTT
>TRBD1|-|TRBV10-2|TRBJ1-2|15
CASSESGTGGYGYTF
TGCGCCAGCAGTGAGTCCGGGACAGGGGGCTATGGCTACACCTTC
>TRBD1|few|TRBV29-1|TRBJ2-6|14
CSVGQVSGANVLTF
TGCAGCGTCGGACAGGTCTCTGGGGCCAACGTCCTGACTTTC
>-|-|TRBV10-3|TRBJ1-2|12
CAISESAVGYTF
TGTGCCATCAGTGAGTCCGCAGTGGGCTACACCTTC
>-|few|TRBV15|TRBJ1-1|14
CATSLGEMNTEAFF
TGTGCCACCAGCTTGGGGGAAATGAACACTGAAGCTTTCTTT
>-|-|TRBV3-1|TRBJ1-5|19
CASSQDSAGPFECNQPQHF
TGTGCCAGCAGCCAAGATTCGGCAGGTCCCTTTGAGTGCAATCAGCCCCAGCATTTT